This note documents a single T cell receptor beta chain sequence. In the authors' workflow: Amplifying reference gene primers gave estimates of nucleated cell counts. Profiled with immunoSEQ multiplex PCR; TCRdb holds only in-frame clones, not every one. V, J and clone size were drawn from that table, and D and trimming were deduced from the DNA. The sample yields 150,000 to 250,000 clones, 70% to 80% seen once. The data were obtained in a study of blood T cell repertoires in COVID-19. This receptor was taken from a woman aged 40 to 50 with COVID-19, enrolled during active disease. The sequencing sample was made of peripheral blood.

CDR3 region: CAIRGPGLEETQYF. DNA for the CDR3: TGTGCCATCAGGGGTCCAGGGCTCGAAGAGACCCAGTACTTC. The chain combines TRBV6-5 with TRBJ2-5; D might be TRBD1 (6 bases). Germline assignment: CDR1 MNHEY and CDR2 SVGAGI. The V end was cut by 10 bases, the J end by 3 bases, with 18 bases between. The CDR3 length is 14 residues.